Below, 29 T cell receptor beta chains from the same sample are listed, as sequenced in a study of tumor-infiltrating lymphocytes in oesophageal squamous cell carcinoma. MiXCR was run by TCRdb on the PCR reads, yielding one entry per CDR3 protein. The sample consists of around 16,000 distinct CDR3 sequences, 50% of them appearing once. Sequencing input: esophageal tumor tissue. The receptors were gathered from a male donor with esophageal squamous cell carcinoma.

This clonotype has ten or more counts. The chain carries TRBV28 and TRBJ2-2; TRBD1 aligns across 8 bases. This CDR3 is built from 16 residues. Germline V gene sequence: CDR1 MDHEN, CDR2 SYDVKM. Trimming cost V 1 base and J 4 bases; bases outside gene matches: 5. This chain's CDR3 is CASSLFGQGLTGELFF. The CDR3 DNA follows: TGTGCCAGCAGTTTATTTGGACAGGGCCTCACCGGGGAGCTGTTTTTT. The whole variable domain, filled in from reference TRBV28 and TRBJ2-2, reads DVKVTQSSRYLVKRTGEKVFLECVQDMDHENMFWYRQDPGLGLRLIYFSYDVKMKEKGDIPEGYSVSREKKERFSLILESASTNQTSMYLCASSLFGQGLTGELFFGEGSRLTVL.

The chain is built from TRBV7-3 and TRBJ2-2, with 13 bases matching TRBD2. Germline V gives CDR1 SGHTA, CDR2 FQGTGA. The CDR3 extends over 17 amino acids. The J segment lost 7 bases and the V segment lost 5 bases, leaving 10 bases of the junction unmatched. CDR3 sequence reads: CASSPLGLAGASGELFF. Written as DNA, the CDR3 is TGTGCCAGCAGCCCACTTGGACTAGCGGGAGCAAGCGGGGAGCTGTTTTTT.

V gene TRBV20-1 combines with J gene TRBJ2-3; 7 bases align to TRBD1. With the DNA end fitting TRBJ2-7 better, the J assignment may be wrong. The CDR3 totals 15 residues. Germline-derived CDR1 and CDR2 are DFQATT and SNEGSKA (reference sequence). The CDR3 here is CSAQTAQGISYEQYF. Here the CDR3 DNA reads TGCAGTGCTCAGACGGCACAGGGGATCTCCTACGAGCAGTACTTC.

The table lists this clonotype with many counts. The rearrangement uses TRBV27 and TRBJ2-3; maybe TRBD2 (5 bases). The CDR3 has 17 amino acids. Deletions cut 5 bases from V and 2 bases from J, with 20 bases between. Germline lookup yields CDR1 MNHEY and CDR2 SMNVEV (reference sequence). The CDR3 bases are TGTGCCAGCAGTCCATCCAGGTGGAGGTCGTACACAGATACGCAGTATTTT. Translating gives CASSPSRWRSYTDTQYF.

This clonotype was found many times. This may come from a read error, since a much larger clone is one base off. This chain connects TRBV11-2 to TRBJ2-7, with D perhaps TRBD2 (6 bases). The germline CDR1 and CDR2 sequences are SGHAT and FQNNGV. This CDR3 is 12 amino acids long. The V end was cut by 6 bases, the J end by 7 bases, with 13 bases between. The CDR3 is CASRSAGNEQYF. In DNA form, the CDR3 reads TGTGCCAGCAGATCCGCGGGGAATGAGCAGTACTTC. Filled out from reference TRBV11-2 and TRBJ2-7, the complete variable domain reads EAGVAQSPRYKIIEKRQSVAFWCNPISGHATLYWYQQILGQGPKLLIQFQNNGVVDDSQLPKDRFSAERLKGVDSTLKIQPAKLEDSAVYLCASRSAGNEQYFGPGTRLTVT.

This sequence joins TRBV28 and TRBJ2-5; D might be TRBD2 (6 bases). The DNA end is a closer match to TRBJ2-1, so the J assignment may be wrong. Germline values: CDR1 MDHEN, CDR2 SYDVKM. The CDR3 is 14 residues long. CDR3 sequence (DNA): TGTGCCAGCAGGACGGACTACAAGTACAATGAGCAGTTCTTC. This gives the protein CASRTDYKYNEQFF.

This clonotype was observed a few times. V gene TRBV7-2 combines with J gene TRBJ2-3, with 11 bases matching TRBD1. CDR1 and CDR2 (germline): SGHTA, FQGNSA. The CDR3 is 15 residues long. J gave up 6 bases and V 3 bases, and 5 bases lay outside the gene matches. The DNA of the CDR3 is TGTGCCAGCAGCTTTAGGACAGGGGGCGCGGATACGCAGTATTTT. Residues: CASSFRTGGADTQYF.

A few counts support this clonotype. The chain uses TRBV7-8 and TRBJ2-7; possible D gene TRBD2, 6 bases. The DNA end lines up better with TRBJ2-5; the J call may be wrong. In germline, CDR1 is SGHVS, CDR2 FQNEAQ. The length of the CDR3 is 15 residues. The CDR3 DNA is TGTGCCAGCAGCTTAATGGGAGGTTTCCAAGAGACCCAGTACTTC. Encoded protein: CASSLMGGFQETQYF.

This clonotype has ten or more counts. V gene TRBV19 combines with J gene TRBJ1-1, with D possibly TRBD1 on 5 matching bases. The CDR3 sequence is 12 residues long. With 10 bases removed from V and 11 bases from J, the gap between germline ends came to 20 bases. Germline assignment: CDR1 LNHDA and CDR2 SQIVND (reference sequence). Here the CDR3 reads CATAQGLISAFF. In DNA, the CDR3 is TGTGCCACCGCCCAGGGTTTGATTTCGGCTTTCTTT.

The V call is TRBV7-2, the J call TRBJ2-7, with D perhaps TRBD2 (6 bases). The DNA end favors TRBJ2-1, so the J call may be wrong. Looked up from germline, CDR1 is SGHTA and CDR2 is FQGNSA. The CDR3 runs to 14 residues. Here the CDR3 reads CASSPDSGSGEQFF. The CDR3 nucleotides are TGTGCCAGCAGCCCAGACAGCGGGTCTGGTGAGCAGTTCTTC.

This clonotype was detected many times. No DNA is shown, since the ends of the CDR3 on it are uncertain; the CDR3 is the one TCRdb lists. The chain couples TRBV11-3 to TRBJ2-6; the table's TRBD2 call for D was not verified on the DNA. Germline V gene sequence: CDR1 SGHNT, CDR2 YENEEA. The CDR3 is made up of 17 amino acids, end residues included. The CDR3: CASSLEKGTALWLHLRF.

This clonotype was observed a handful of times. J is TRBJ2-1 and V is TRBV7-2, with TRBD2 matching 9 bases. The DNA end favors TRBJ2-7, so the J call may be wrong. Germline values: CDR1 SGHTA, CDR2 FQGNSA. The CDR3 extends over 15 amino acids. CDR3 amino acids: CASSLASGSSYEQYF. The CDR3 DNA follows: TGTGCCAGCAGCTTAGCTAGCGGGAGCTCCTACGAGCAGTACTTC.

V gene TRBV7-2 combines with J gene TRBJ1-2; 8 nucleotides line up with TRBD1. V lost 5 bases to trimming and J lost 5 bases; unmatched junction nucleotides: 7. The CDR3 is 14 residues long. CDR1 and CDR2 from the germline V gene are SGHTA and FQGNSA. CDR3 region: CASSPDRGTYGYTF. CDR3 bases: TGTGCCAGCAGCCCCGACAGGGGAACATATGGCTACACCTTC.

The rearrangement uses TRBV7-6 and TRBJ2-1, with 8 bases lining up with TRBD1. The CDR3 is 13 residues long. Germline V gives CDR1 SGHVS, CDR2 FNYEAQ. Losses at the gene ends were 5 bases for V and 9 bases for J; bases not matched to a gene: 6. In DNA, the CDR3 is TGTGCCAGCAGCCGCGGACAGGGTAGTGAGCAGTTCTTC. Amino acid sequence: CASSRGQGSEQFF.

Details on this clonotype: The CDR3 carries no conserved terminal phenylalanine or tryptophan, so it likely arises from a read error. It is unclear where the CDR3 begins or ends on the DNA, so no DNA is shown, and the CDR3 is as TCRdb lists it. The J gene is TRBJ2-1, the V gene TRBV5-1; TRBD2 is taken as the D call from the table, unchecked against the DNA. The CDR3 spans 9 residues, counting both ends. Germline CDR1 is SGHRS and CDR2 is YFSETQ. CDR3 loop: CASSLPLVS.

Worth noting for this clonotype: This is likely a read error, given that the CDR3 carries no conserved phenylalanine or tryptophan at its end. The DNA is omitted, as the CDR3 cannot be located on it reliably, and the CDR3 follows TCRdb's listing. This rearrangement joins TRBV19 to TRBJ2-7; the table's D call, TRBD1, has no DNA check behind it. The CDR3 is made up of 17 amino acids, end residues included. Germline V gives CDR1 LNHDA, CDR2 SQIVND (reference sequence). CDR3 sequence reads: CASSKSSCSKRPSTSAP.

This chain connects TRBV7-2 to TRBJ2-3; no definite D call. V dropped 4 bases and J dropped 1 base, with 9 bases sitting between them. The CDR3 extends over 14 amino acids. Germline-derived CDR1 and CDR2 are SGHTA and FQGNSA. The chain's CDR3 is CASSWRERTDTQYF. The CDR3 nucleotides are TGTGCCAGCAGCTGGCGAGAGCGCACAGATACGCAGTATTTT.

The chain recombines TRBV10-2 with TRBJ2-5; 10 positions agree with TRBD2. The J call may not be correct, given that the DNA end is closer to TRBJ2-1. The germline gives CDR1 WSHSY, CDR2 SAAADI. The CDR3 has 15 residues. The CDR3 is CASSGETSGYVEQFF. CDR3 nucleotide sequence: TGCGCCAGCAGCGGGGAGACTAGCGGGTACGTTGAGCAGTTCTTC.

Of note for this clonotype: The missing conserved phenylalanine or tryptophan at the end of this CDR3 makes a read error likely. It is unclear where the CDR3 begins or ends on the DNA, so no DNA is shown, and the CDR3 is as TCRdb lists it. The CDR3 sequence is CASTPTLRQLAG. V and J are TRBV6-1 and TRBJ2-3; TRBD2 is taken as the D call from the table, unchecked against the DNA. Looked up from germline, CDR1 is MNHNS and CDR2 is SASEGT. 12 amino acids form the CDR3, both terminal residues included.

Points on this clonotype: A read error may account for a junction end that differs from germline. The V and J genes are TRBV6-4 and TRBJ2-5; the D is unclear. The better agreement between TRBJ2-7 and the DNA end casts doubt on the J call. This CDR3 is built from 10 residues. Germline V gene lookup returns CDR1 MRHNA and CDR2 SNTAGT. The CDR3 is CASGDYEQYF. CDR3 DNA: TGTGCCAGCGGTGACTACGAGCAGTACTTC.

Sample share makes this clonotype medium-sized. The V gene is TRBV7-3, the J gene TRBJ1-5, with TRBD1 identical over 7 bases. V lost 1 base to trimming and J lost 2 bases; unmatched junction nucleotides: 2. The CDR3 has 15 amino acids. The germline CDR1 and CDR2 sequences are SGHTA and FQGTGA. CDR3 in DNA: TGTGCCAGCAGCTTAAGTGACAGGGGCAATCAGCCCCAGCATTTT. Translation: CASSLSDRGNQPQHF.

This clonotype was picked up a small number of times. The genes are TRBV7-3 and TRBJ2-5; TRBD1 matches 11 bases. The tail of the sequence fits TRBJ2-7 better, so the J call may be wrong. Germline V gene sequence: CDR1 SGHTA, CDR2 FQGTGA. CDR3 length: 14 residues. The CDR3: CASSRDRGSYEQYF. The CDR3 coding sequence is TGTGCCAGCAGCCGGGACAGGGGGAGCTACGAGCAGTACTTC.

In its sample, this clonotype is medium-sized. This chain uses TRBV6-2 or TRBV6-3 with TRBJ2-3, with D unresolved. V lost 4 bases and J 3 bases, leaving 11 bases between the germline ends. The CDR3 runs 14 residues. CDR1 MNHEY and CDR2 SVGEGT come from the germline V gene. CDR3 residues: CASSLRTPTDTQYF. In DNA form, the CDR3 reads TGTGCCAGCAGTTTACGGACCCCGACAGATACGCAGTATTTT.

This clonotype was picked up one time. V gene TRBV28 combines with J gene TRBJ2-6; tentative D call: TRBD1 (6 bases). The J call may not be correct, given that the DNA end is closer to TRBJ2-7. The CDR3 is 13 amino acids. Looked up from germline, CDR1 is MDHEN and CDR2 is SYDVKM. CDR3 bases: TGTGCCAGGCGGACAGCGTCCTCCTACGAGCAGTACTTC. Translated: CARRTASSYEQYF.

The CDR3 DNA sequence: TGTGCCAGCAGCTTAGAAAGGTCGGGCGAGCAGTACTTC. It codes for CASSLERSGEQYF. This chain links TRBV7-8 with TRBJ2-7; D gene ambiguous. The germline V gene has CDR1 SGHVS and CDR2 FQNEAQ. The V and J ends lost 1 base and 6 bases respectively, with 10 bases between them. The CDR3 is made up of 13 amino acids.

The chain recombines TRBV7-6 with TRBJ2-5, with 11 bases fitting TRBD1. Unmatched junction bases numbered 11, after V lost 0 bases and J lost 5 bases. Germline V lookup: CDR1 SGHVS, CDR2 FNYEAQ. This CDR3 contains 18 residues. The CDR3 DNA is TGTGCCAGCAGCTTAGCTACGGGACAGGGGGAGTTAGGGGAGACCCAGTACTTC. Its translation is CASSLATGQGELGETQYF.

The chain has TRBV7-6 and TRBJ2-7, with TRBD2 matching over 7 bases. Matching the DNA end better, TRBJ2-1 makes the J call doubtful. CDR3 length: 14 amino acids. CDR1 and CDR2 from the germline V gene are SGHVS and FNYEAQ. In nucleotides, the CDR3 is TGTGCCAGCAGCTCAGGACTAGGAGACAATGAGCAGTTCTTC. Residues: CASSSGLGDNEQFF.

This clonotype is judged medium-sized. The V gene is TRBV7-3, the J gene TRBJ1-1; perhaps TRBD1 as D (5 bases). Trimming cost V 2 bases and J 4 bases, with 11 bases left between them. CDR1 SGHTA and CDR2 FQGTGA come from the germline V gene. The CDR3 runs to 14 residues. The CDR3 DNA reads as TGTGCCAGCAGCTTACAGGGCGGGGTCACTGAAGCTTTCTTT. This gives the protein CASSLQGGVTEAFF.

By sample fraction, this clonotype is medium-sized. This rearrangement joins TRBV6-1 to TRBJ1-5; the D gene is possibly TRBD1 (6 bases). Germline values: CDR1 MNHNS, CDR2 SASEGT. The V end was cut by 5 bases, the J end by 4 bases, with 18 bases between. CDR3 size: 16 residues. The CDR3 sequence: CASSYPPGVRNQPQHF. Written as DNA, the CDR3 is TGTGCCAGCAGTTATCCGCCAGGGGTTCGTAATCAGCCCCAGCATTTT.